Sequencing of this T cell receptor beta chain was carried out in a study of shared clonotypes between healthy human individuals. This CDR3 region has 16 residues. Germline trimming cut 0 bases from V and 9 bases from J; bases unmatched to any gene: 8. Per germline, CDR1 SGHRS and CDR2 YFSETQ. Method: immunoSEQ multiplex PCR; TCRdb's copy keeps in-frame clones and lacks some. The profile shows about 770,000 clones, 72% of them singletons. The source is a woman aged 25 to 39 in good health. V and J are TRBV5-1 and TRBJ2-1; TRBD2 matches at 11 bases. Sequencing used memory CD4+ T cells sorted from blood. This sample's subset: CD45RA-negative fraction. The CDR3 protein is CASSLDSGRAVGEQFF. DNA for the CDR3: TGCGCCAGCAGCTTGGATAGCGGGAGGGCCGTGGGTGAGCAGTTCTTC.